This T cell receptor beta chain is from a study of vaccination and CD4 T cells after COVID-19. Across the whole study: Two of the convalescents were Hispanic, and convalescents were six males and four females. The cells were exposed to overlapping spike peptides originating from SARS-CoV-2, HCoV-NL63, HCoV-OC43 and HCoV-229E for stimulation.

Notes on the study in general: SARS-CoV-2-reactive clonotypes rose nonsignificantly, with the median going from roughly 19 to 38. Convalescent patients had a median roughly 86% of post-vaccine SARS-CoV-2-reactive clones that were detected only after vaccination, not before it.

As for treatment: roughly ten-day PBMC culture with coronavirus spike peptide pools or control peptides (ViraFEST assay). Remarks on this clonotype: The antigen is undetermined.

The CDR3 has 16 amino acids. J gave up 3 bases and V 5 bases, and 10 bases lay outside the gene matches. CDR1 SGHVS and CDR2 FNYEAQ come from the germline V gene. The Oncomine TCR Beta short-read assay generated sequence data from the DNA of cultured CD4+ T cells. A single record per CDR3 protein comes from TCRdb applying MiXCR to the PCR reads. The sample contains over 13,000 distinct CDR3 sequences, over 20% of which appear only once. This TCR was sampled from a human donor with COVID-19. Sequencing used cultured CD4+ T cells from blood. This chain joins TRBV7-6 and TRBJ1-3; TRBD1 matches 7 bases. The CDR3: CASSNPTGPGGNTIYF. DNA for the CDR3: TGTGCCAGCAGCAACCCGACAGGGCCGGGTGGAAACACCATATATTTT.